This entry features one T cell receptor beta chain sequence. The antigen this receptor binds is unknown. It has no much larger one-base neighbor in the sample; base qualities were not kept. V lost 11 bases and J lost 1 base, and the count of bases not matched to a germline gene is 16. Inclusive of the bounding cysteine and phenylalanine, the CDR3 is 17 residues long. Only the CDR3 DNA is retained, 51 bases long and in frame from the first base. The germline V gene gives CDR1 as MDHEN and CDR2 as SYDVKM. The sample belongs to a study of cytomegalovirus exposure and HLA in healthy donors (dated by TCRdb to 2017 to 2019). Describing the broader study: According to an earlier analysis of 587 of the donors, some 170 million T cells yielded 90 million to 140 million unique TCR beta sequences and approximately 300 Gb of sequence data. An early release covering roughly 600 HLA-typed donors comprised 300 to 350 gigabases of sequencing data and 85 million to 100 million unique TCR sequences. The genetic ancestry cluster associated with self-reported Caucasian donors included around 76% of the 398 genotyped donors. The study aimed to test whether cataloging public T cell receptors could reveal signatures of past pathogen exposure. The T cell repertoires of some 700 subjects were profiled by immunosequencing and related to cytomegalovirus serostatus. Along with the approximately 700-subject first cohort, a separate validation cohort of over a hundred different subjects was used. To predict cytomegalovirus infection status, the study brought together high-throughput TCR immunosequencing, statistical association of individual TCRs with disease status, and machine learning. To study patterns of TCR occurrence, a later analysis re-analyzed previously published TCR beta repertoires from several hundred donors and added high-resolution HLA genotyping. In the later analysis, no new phenotypic data were used to find candidate immune exposures; instead, reliance was placed on TCR beta sequences and their occurrence across donors. An earlier analysis of approximately 500 of the donors applied high-throughput TCR beta sequencing to assess whether each TCR beta V gene segment acted as functional or pseudogenic. Donor age, sex, ethnicity and CMV serostatus were compiled together with the repertoire data. A later genetic analysis took genome-wide SNP genotypes for about three fifths of the roughly 700 donors and used that subset as a discovery cohort. Every discovery cohort repertoire had been produced on one sequencing platform. HLA typing included class I and class II loci at four-digit resolution. The number of donors typed differed by locus, with roughly 620-630 for A, B, C, DRB1 and DQB1, over 500 for DQA1, about 610 for DPA1, and around 450 for DPB1. Several DR-DQ haplotypes were treated as single units for association and clustering because of strong linkage in the cohort. Among about 390 genotyped donors of the cohort, an average of 235,054 unique TCR beta nucleotide sequences were sequenced per donor, roughly 18% of them non-productive.

Receptors were amplified or captured by the immunoSEQ multiplex PCR assay. For the multiplex PCR, a mixture combining 60 forward primers for TCR Vbeta segments and 13 reverse primers for TCR Jbeta segments was used. A multiplex PCR assay on genomic DNA amplified the CDR3 region of rearranged TCR beta genes. On the Illumina HiSeq System, the amplified TCR beta libraries were sequenced as 87-base-pair reads. In the paper's pipeline: Across the 500 to 700 repertoires, a later analysis counted approximately 83 million unique TCR beta chains, 8.5 million to 12 million of which were shared by at least two donors. Raw reads were error-corrected and collapsed into unique sequences by a nearest-neighbor algorithm in which closely related sequences were merged to remove PCR and sequencing errors. V, D and J gene segments were assigned by aligning CDR3 sequences to IMGT reference sequences. For a sequence to be retained, at least a six-nucleotide match to both a V gene segment and a J gene segment was required. Rearrangements were classified as productive when the CDR3 lacked stop codons and remained in frame with V and J, and all other rearrangements were classified as non-productive. CDR3 was defined according to IMGT convention as the region running from the second conserved V-encoded cysteine to the conserved J-encoded phenylalanine. The earlier analysis of about 500 of the donors excluded sequences that lacked an unambiguous match to a single V gene segment. In an earlier analysis of about 590 of the donors, a V segment was called functional when productive rearrangements were above 56.7%, and segregating when the standard deviation between donors exceeded 5%. A statistical classification framework was developed to diagnose cytomegalovirus status using the catalog of TCR beta chain sequences. In a later analysis, TCR nucleotide sequences were compared against IMGT/GENE-DB human TR gene sequences so that V and J genes could be assigned. In a later analysis, CDR3 sequences and most-parsimonious VDJ recombination scenarios were assigned using the TCRdist pipeline. In a later analysis, every TCR beta chain was defined by the combination of its CDR3 amino acid sequence and its V-gene family, and reads without a unique V-gene family were dropped. As a way to deal with suspected cross-contamination and a sequencing artifact, a later analysis dropped 450 to 600 nucleotide sequences that were highly shared and had low generation probability. In a later analysis, a clonal expansion index for each public chain was calculated from normalized within-repertoire ranks of inferred template counts. Generation probabilities in a later analysis came from a VDJ recombination model fitted to out-of-frame rearrangements, and those results were checked against IGoR. A later analysis scored TCR-TCR, TCR-HLA and TCR-CMV co-occurrence with hypergeometric tests, applying a repertoire-size bias correction to TCR pairs. In a later analysis, false discovery rates were estimated by permuting HLA or CMV assignments 20 times. In a later analysis, co-occurring TCRs were grouped using DBSCAN, and TCRdist sequence similarity was added for clustering within HLA-allele-positive subsets. Repertoires with fewer than 30,000 or more than 120,000 public chains, plus five repertoires with anomalous nucleotide sharing, were excluded from co-occurrence clustering. The clones in this table, taken by TCRdb from immuneACCESS, are in-frame only. Not every clone is retained; where verified, under half of the shortfall comes from an unresolved V gene, and the cause of the rest is unknown. V, J and clone size derive from that table, while D and trimming were established from the DNA sequence. The sample contains 150,000 to 200,000 clones, about three quarters of them found a single time. The ten largest account for approximately 6% of the sample.

In total, over 600 healthy bone marrow donors made up the cohort. At the time of sampling, all cohort members were nominally healthy, though unrecorded immune exposures were likely present. The donor tested CMV seropositive and was one of the 289 seropositive cohort members. Each donor provided a peripheral blood sample, and peripheral blood mononuclear cells were used for TCR beta sequencing. The Qiagen DNeasy Blood Extraction Kit was used to extract genomic DNA from the blood cell samples. Study-wide findings and limitations: Sequencing depth was assumed to be roughly uniform across donors in the presence/absence analyses, though that assumption may not hold. According to a later analysis, TCR association rates differed among HLA loci, with DRB1 alleles showing the most associated TCRs and HLA-C alleles showing the fewest. According to the authors, the approach could potentially be generalized to other disease states and immunological phenotypes. A few of the identified cytomegalovirus-associated TCR beta chains were confirmed in vitro to be specific for cytomegalovirus antigens. A further reported finding was that TCR beta sequences accurately predicted the HLA-A and HLA-B alleles for most subjects in the first cohort. In this cohort, only TCR beta chains were sequenced, and detectable features were limited by the absence of alpha or paired-chain data. V-gene and J-gene trimming of TCR beta chains was associated with a missense DCLRE1C variant in a later genetic analysis, and the association was replicated in an independent cohort. The 87-base-pair reads could not distinguish some IMGT-functional V segments, including TRBV6-2 and TRBV6-3, so those segments were excluded. Specific HLA alleles were associated with roughly 16,000 TCR beta sequences at a false discovery rate of 0.05 in a later analysis. A total of around 150 TCR beta chains were listed by the study as associated with cytomegalovirus. Cytomegalovirus status was reported to be diagnosed by the classifier with high specificity and sensitivity in both the original and validation cohorts. Strong co-occurrence of HLA alleles, especially DR and DQ, made assigning TCR associations to individual alleles difficult. Correlated functional status among segregating V segments might be attributable to linkage disequilibrium, but an unknown experimental factor could not be ruled out. Several of the top co-occurrence clusters appeared to be linked to parvovirus B19, influenza, CMV and Epstein-Barr virus, according to a later analysis. Across donors, most TCR sequences were observed very rarely, whereas some public TCRs were present in many individuals. According to a later analysis, most CMV-associated TCR beta chains appeared to be HLA-restricted, and the HLA associations seemed to be driven largely by CMV exposure. A cluster of highly shared sequence variants was judged likely to represent a technical artifact of the sequencing pipeline. The earlier analysis of nearly 600 of the donors excluded about 16 rarely observed V segments, including chromosome 9 orphons, because counts were too low. A later analysis found that HLA-associated TCR beta chains were more clonally expanded and had lower generation probabilities than equally common non-associated chains. Immune exposure information for the cohort was limited to CMV serostatus. In an earlier analysis of 587 of the donors, most TCR beta V segments appeared in productive rearrangements about 90% or about 30% of the time, broadly matching IMGT annotations. HLA typing was unavailable for some donors at each locus, so association tests used only the typed subset. A later genetic analysis reported fewer N-insertions in productive TCRs among donors in an Asian-associated ancestry cluster than the approximately 670-donor mean.

The rearrangement joined TRBV28 to TRBJ2-3; 9 bases in between match TRBD2. Sequencing was done on a sample of PBMCs. This sequence originates from a middle-aged man in good health and CMV-seropositive. The CDR3 is CAGPRSPWTSGTDTQYF. The nucleotides are TGTGCCGGACCCCGCTCCCCCTGGACTAGCGGCACAGATACGCAGTATTTT.